This passage covers 21 T cell receptor beta chains from one sample sequenced in a study of blood T cell repertoires in COVID-19. Repertoires were generated with immunoSEQ multiplex PCR, while TCRdb's copy carries only in-frame clones and drops some. The sample shows about 300,000 clones, around 84% of them seen only once. Sequenced sample: PBMCs or T cells enriched from blood (not recorded which). The receptors originated from a man aged 30-40 years who had recovered from COVID-19.

Ten or more counts support this clone. CDR3 sequence: CAWSVSSGTQYF. CDR3 bases: TGTGCCTGGAGTGTGTCTAGCGGTACGCAGTATTTT. The rearrangement uses TRBV30 and TRBJ2-3, with 7 bases matching TRBD2. The germline V gene has CDR1 GTSNPN and CDR2 SVGIG (reference sequence). The CDR3 contains 12 residues. V gave up 0 bases and J gave up 8 bases; unmatched junction bases: 2. Based on the CDR3 plus reference TRBV30 and TRBJ2-3, the full variable domain is SQTIHQWPATLVQPVGSPLSLECTVEGTSNPNLYWYRQAAGRGLQLLFYSVGIGQISSEVPQNLSASRPQDRQFILSSKKLLLSDSGFYLCAWSVSSGTQYFGPGTRLTVL.

V is TRBV18 and J is TRBJ2-7; no definite D call. CDR3 length: 12 amino acids. The ends were cut back, 3 bases at V and 2 bases at J, with 5 bases in the middle. From germline, CDR1 is KGHSH and CDR2 LQKENI. The CDR3 reads CASSPVAYEQYF. The CDR3 DNA reads as TGTGCCAGCTCACCCGTTGCCTACGAGCAGTACTTC.

The genes are TRBV19 and TRBJ1-3; weak D call: TRBD1 (5 bases). CDR1 and CDR2 (germline): LNHDA, SQIVND (reference sequence). The CDR3 runs 18 residues. V was clipped by 3 bases and J by 0 bases, with 18 bases between them. CDR3 nucleotides: TGTGCCAGTAGTATTGTGGGGTTACAGGCGAGCTCTGGAAACACCATATATTTT. Its protein product is CASSIVGLQASSGNTIYF. Looking up the rest from reference TRBV19 and TRBJ1-3 gives the full variable domain: DGGITQSPKYLFRKEGQNVTLSCEQNLNHDAMYWYRQDPGQGLRLIYYSQIVNDFQKGDIAEGYSVSREKKESFPLTVTSAQKNPTAFYLCASSIVGLQASSGNTIYFGEGSWLTVV.

This clone was detected only once. The CDR3 nucleotides are TGTGCCAGCGCCGGAAGGGGGTTGAACACTGAAGCTTTCTTT. Its protein is CASAGRGLNTEAFF. The chain has TRBV18 and TRBJ1-1, with D perhaps matching TRBD1 (6 bases). The CDR3 extends over 14 amino acids. The V gene's germline CDR1 is KGHSH and CDR2 LQKENI. V gave up 8 bases and J gave up 0 bases, with 13 bases separating them.

The genes are TRBV7-9 and TRBJ2-1, with 10 bases identical to TRBD2. Germline CDR1 is SEHNR and CDR2 is FQNEAQ (reference sequence). The CDR3 length is 16 residues. Trimming at V came to 2 bases and at J to 7 bases, leaving 8 bases not matched to a gene. CDR3 residues: CASSLSGRATLNEQFF. The DNA of the CDR3 is TGTGCCAGCAGCTTAAGCGGGAGGGCCACTTTAAATGAGCAGTTCTTC.

The chain carries TRBV7-9 and TRBJ2-4; 11 nucleotides match TRBD2. In germline, CDR1 is SEHNR, CDR2 FQNEAQ (reference sequence). This CDR3 contains 18 residues. V lost 7 bases to trimming and J lost 4 bases; unmatched junction nucleotides: 15. DNA for the CDR3: TGTGCCAGCACCCTACTTACTCCGGGGACTAGCGGTAAAAACATTCAGTACTTC. It specifies CASTLLTPGTSGKNIQYF.

The chain employs TRBV28 and TRBJ2-2, with 10 bases fitting TRBD1. The germline V gene has CDR1 MDHEN and CDR2 SYDVKM. CDR3 length: 16 residues. V dropped 8 bases and J dropped 1; count of bases not matched to a gene: 7. The CDR3 loop is CASETGGLRNTGELFF. The CDR3 DNA follows: TGTGCCAGCGAGACAGGGGGCTTAAGGAACACCGGGGAGCTGTTTTTT.

As for this clone: Germline and junction disagree at one end, which may indicate a read error. The genes are TRBV6-5 and TRBJ1-1; 7 bases agree with TRBD1. CDR3 length equals 15 residues. Germline V gives CDR1 MNHEY, CDR2 SVGAGI. The CDR3 is CASSNSGTVGGGAFF. CDR3 sequence (DNA): TGTGCCAGCAGTAACTCCGGGACAGTAGGAGGAGGAGCTTTCTTT.

The V and J genes are TRBV7-9 and TRBJ1-2; 9 nucleotides match TRBD1. After removal of 2 bases from V and 3 bases from J, the junction contained 13 bases not matched to a gene. The CDR3 runs to 18 residues. Germline CDR1 and CDR2: SEHNR and FQNEAQ (reference sequence). The CDR3 here is CASSLSTGTGPRDYGYTF. CDR3 DNA sequence: TGTGCCAGCAGCTTATCTACCGGGACAGGGCCCCGGGACTATGGCTACACCTTC.

The chain carries TRBV5-1 and TRBJ2-5; the match to TRBD1 covers 8 bases. Germline lookup yields CDR1 SGHRS and CDR2 YFSETQ. The CDR3 runs 13 residues. V was clipped by 4 bases and J by 5 bases; unmatched bases: 4. As DNA, the CDR3 is TGCGCCAGCAGCGCGGACAGGGCTGAGACCCAGTACTTC. It specifies CASSADRAETQYF.

The J gene is TRBJ1-2, the V gene TRBV3-1 (or the pseudogene TRBV3-2), with TRBD1 as a possible D gene (6 bases). Trimming pared 3 bases from V and 7 bases from J, leaving 9 bases between. There are 12 residues in the CDR3. The germline V gene encodes CDR1 LGHDT and CDR2 YNNKEL (reference sequence). The CDR3 sequence is CASSHQGSGYTF. For the CDR3, the DNA is TGTGCCAGCAGCCATCAGGGGAGTGGCTACACCTTC.

The chain uses TRBV7-2 and TRBJ2-2, with D perhaps matching TRBD1 (6 bases). The germline gives CDR1 SGHTA, CDR2 FQGNSA. V gave up 3 bases and J gave up 2 bases, with 7 bases separating them. The CDR3 totals 14 residues. CDR3 DNA: TGTGCCAGCAGCTTCAGGGGTAACACCGGGGAGCTGTTTTTT. Protein sequence: CASSFRGNTGELFF.

The DNA for the CDR3 is TGCGCCAGCAGCTTAGAGAATCCCGCCGGGGAGCTGTTTTTT. Translation gives CASSLENPAGELFF. The gene calls are TRBV5-1 and TRBJ2-2, with unresolved D. V shed 2 bases and J shed 6 bases, with 11 bases lying between them. Germline V CDR1 and CDR2: SGHRS, YFSETQ. The CDR3 is 14 amino acids.

The V call is TRBV7-2, the J call TRBJ2-7, with 11 positions matching TRBD2. The CDR3 contains 16 residues. J was trimmed by 5 bases and V by 3 bases; bases with no gene match: 9. Germline loops: CDR1 SGHTA, CDR2 FQGNSA. Here the CDR3 DNA reads TGTGCCAGCAGCTTGTCTAGCGGGAGGTTTATCCACGAGCAGTACTTC. As protein: CASSLSSGRFIHEQYF.

The rearrangement uses TRBV24-1 and TRBJ2-6; no reliable D call. This CDR3 has 12 amino acids. Trimming stripped 6 bases from V and 8 bases from J, with 7 bases between. Germline CDR1 and CDR2: KGHDR and SFDVKD. Here the CDR3 reads CATSHESNVLTF. The CDR3 DNA reads TGTGCCACCAGTCACGAGTCCAACGTCCTGACTTTC.

The chain links TRBV5-1 to TRBJ2-1; D uncertain. V was pared by 5 bases and J by 0 bases, with 15 bases between. This CDR3 has 16 residues. Germline assignment: CDR1 SGHRS and CDR2 YFSETQ. The DNA of the CDR3 is TGCGCCAGCAGGCTTTTAGCCGACCACTCCTACAATGAGCAGTTCTTC. As protein: CASRLLADHSYNEQFF.

The V and J genes are TRBV15 and TRBJ2-4, with D unresolved. Germline assignment: CDR1 LNHNV and CDR2 YYDKDF (reference sequence). The CDR3 is made up of 15 amino acids. V gave up 0 bases and J gave up 0 bases, with 6 bases separating them. CDR3 protein: CATSRDSVAKNIQYF. Written as DNA, the CDR3 is TGTGCCACCAGCAGAGATTCCGTAGCCAAAAACATTCAGTACTTC.

This rearrangement joins TRBV5-1 to TRBJ1-1; TRBD1 agrees at 8 bases. Germline CDR1 reads SGHRS; CDR2 reads YFSETQ. There are 14 residues in the CDR3. The ends lost 4 bases at V and 5 bases at J; junction bases unmatched: 7. CDR3 coding DNA: TGCGCCAGCAGCACCGGACAGGGAAAGACTGAAGCTTTCTTT. Translating it yields CASSTGQGKTEAFF.

The chain employs TRBV27 and TRBJ2-5; D is undetermined. Germline V CDR1 and CDR2: MNHEY, SMNVEV (reference sequence). V lost 6 bases and J lost 4, with 12 bases in between. This CDR3 is 13 amino acids long. In nucleotides, the CDR3 is TGTGCCAGCAGAAACACCGCCCCAGAGACCCAGTACTTC. Protein: CASRNTAPETQYF.

The V and J genes are TRBV19 and TRBJ2-3, with D possibly TRBD2 on 7 matching bases. Germline V gene data show CDR1 as LNHDA and CDR2 as SQIVND (reference sequence). V lost 3 bases to trimming and J lost 2 bases, with 12 bases between them. The CDR3 contains 15 residues. For the CDR3, the DNA is TGTGCCAGTAGTATTTGGGGGGGCCCCACAGATACGCAGTATTTT. This sequence encodes CASSIWGGPTDTQYF.

The genes are TRBV27 and TRBJ1-2; D possibly corresponds to TRBD1 (6 bases). This CDR3 is built from 16 residues. Germline V gene sequence: CDR1 MNHEY, CDR2 SMNVEV (reference sequence). Trimming removed 1 base from V and 1 base from J, with 13 bases in between. CDR3 in amino acids: CASSLLGTTINYGYTF. CDR3 DNA sequence: TGTGCCAGCAGTTTATTGGGGACAACAATTAACTATGGCTACACCTTC.